Listed below are T cell receptor beta chains from one sample, sequenced in a study of spatial heterogeneity in lung cancer. One entry per CDR3 protein, called by TCRdb with MiXCR from the 5' RACE reads. The table includes some 20,000 distinct CDR3 sequences, around 3.2% detected once. The sample was PBMCs, taken at surgery. The origin of the receptors is a female donor with early-stage non-small cell lung cancer. CDR3s include the opening cysteine and the closing phenylalanine or tryptophan. A D gene is named only where the DNA matches it firmly. Expanded clones are given a class, and other clones once, few, many or no size at all.

d_call | j_call | v_call | clone_size | cdr3_aa | cdr3_nt
. | TRBJ2-6 | TRBV9 | many | CASSPIGGSSGANVLTF | TGTGCCAGCAGTCCCATAGGGGGATCCTCTGGGGCCAACGTCCTGACTTTC
TRBD2 | TRBJ2-5 | TRBV11-2 | many | CASSSARLAGVLGETQYF | TGTGCCAGCAGCTCAGCCCGACTAGCGGGAGTTCTGGGCGAGACCCAGTACTTC
. | TRBJ2-7 | TRBV27 | many | CASSLSTETTYEQYF | TGTGCCAGCAGTTTATCGACGGAGACTACCTACGAGCAGTACTTC
TRBD1 | TRBJ1-2 | TRBV7-9 | many | CASSHPLTGVYGYTF | TGTGCCAGCAGCCACCCCCTTACAGGGGTCTATGGCTACACCTTC
TRBD1 | TRBJ2-5 | TRBV28 | few | CASSLSVGQGNQETQYF | TGTGCCAGCAGCCTTTCTGTAGGACAGGGTAACCAAGAGACCCAGTACTTC
TRBD1 | TRBJ1-4 | TRBV3-1 | many | CASSHLQGTNEKLFF | TGTGCCAGCAGCCACCTACAGGGGACTAATGAAAAACTGTTTTTT
TRBD1 | TRBJ1-5 | TRBV7-8 | few | CASSLNTGGLQHF | TGTGCCAGCAGCTTAAATACAGGGGGCCTCCAGCATTTT
. | TRBJ2-2 | TRBV7-6 | many | CASSSPLGSTGELFF | TGTGCCAGCAGCTCCCCCTTGGGGTCCACCGGGGAGCTGTTTTTT
. | TRBJ2-1 | TRBV28 | many | CASRLSGWGSSYNEQFF | TGTGCCAGCAGACTAAGCGGGTGGGGGAGCTCCTACAATGAGCAGTTCTTC
TRBD2 | TRBJ2-3 | TRBV10-3 | medium-sized | CAIRTLRREGATDTQYF | TGTGCCATCAGAACCCTGAGGAGGGAGGGCGCCACAGATACGCAGTATTTT
. | TRBJ2-5 | TRBV7-8 | . | CASSPQPRHSPETQYF | TGTGCCAGCAGCCCCCAACCCCGACATAGCCCAGAGACCCAGTACTTC
. | TRBJ1-1 | TRBV20-1 | many | CSAKPVLGNTEAFF | TGCAGTGCTAAACCCGTTCTTGGGAACACTGAAGCTTTCTTT
. | TRBJ2-3 | TRBV20-1 | many | CSAAGSDTQYF | TGCAGTGCTGCAGGGTCGGATACGCAGTATTTT
. | TRBJ1-2 | TRBV10-2 | . | CASSELDGPGANYGYTF | TGCGCCAGCAGTGAGTTGGATGGCCCGGGAGCTAACTATGGCTACACCTTC
TRBD2 | TRBJ2-4 | TRBV6-5 | many | CASSPGLAGIPRAKNIQYF | TGTGCCAGCAGTCCCGGACTAGCGGGAATCCCTCGAGCCAAAAACATTCAGTACTTC
TRBD2 | TRBJ2-3 | TRBV19 | few | CASSILSGDYTDTQYF | TGTGCCAGTAGTATATTAAGCGGGGACTACACAGATACGCAGTATTTT
TRBD2 | TRBJ2-1 | TRBV24-1 | many | CATSDPAAGSYNEQFF | TGTGCCACCAGTGACCCCGCAGCGGGATCCTACAATGAGCAGTTCTTC
. | TRBJ2-3 | TRBV3-1 | many | CASSARPDTQYF | TGTGCCAGCAGCGCACGACCAGATACGCAGTATTTT
TRBD2 | TRBJ2-7 | TRBV12-3/TRBV12-4 | few | CASTLAGGYEQYF | TGTGCCAGCACCCTAGCGGGAGGATACGAGCAGTACTTC
. | TRBJ2-1 | TRBV21-1 | many | CASSKVGPYHLSRSPQFF | TGTGCCAGCAGCAAAGTAGGCCCCTATCACCTATCGCGGTCGCCGCAGTTCTTC
. | TRBJ2-1 | TRBV20-1 | many | CSARRGAQAHRSYNEQFF | TGCAGTGCTAGGCGTGGGGCTCAGGCGCACCGCTCCTACAATGAGCAGTTCTTC
. | TRBJ2-3 | TRBV4-2 | many | CASSQTGSTDTQYF | TGTGCCAGCAGCCAAACAGGAAGCACAGATACGCAGTATTTT
. | TRBJ2-1 | TRBV5-1 | many | CASSSSLGPEMGEQFF | TGCGCCAGCAGCTCCTCCTTGGGACCCGAGATGGGTGAGCAGTTCTTC
. | TRBJ2-3 | TRBV5-1 | many | CASSLSRMQYF | TGCGCCAGCAGCTTGTCCCGAATGCAGTATTTT
TRBD2 | TRBJ2-1 | TRBV5-5 | many | CASSYGLAGAYNEQFF | TGTGCCAGCAGCTATGGACTAGCGGGGGCCTACAATGAGCAGTTCTTC
TRBD1 | TRBJ1-5 | TRBV27 | many | CASRQGQGNQPQHF | TGTGCCAGCAGACAAGGACAGGGAAATCAGCCCCAGCATTTT
. | TRBJ2-3 | TRBV29-1 | many | CSYRWAEDTQYF | TGCAGCTACCGATGGGCGGAAGATACGCAGTATTTT
. | TRBJ2-2 | TRBV9 | many | CASSVGQNTGELFF | TGTGCCAGCAGCGTAGGACAGAACACCGGGGAGCTGTTTTTT
. | TRBJ1-1 | TRBV5-1 | many | CASSSQGYTEAFF | TGCGCCAGCAGCTCACAGGGCTACACTGAAGCTTTCTTT
. | TRBJ2-4 | TRBV10-1 | medium-sized | CASSETAIPSTQYF | TGCGCCAGCAGTGAAACAGCCATTCCCTCTACTCAGTACTTC
TRBD2 | TRBJ2-7 | TRBV12-3/TRBV12-4 | many | CASSLAGVGSYEQYF | TGTGCCAGCAGCCTAGCGGGAGTAGGATCCTACGAGCAGTACTTC
TRBD2 | TRBJ2-1 | TRBV10-3 | many | CAISDPRLAGYNEQFF | TGTGCCATCAGTGACCCCCGACTAGCGGGGTACAATGAGCAGTTCTTC
. | TRBJ2-3 | TRBV5-1 | many | CASSLGASTDTQYF | TGCGCCAGCAGCTTGGGGGCGAGTACAGATACGCAGTATTTT
. | TRBJ2-1 | TRBV9 | many | CASSAPRGGRDEQFF | TGTGCCAGCAGCGCCCCTCGCGGGGGCCGGGATGAGCAGTTCTTC
. | TRBJ2-7 | TRBV11-2 | . | CASSLDSAPSYEQYF | TGTGCCAGCAGCTTAGACTCTGCCCCCTCCTACGAGCAGTACTTC
TRBD1 | TRBJ1-1 | TRBV29-1 | many | CSVGTDMNTEAFF | TGCAGCGTCGGGACAGACATGAACACTGAAGCTTTCTTT
. | TRBJ2-2 | TRBV29-1 | many | CSVLRGSAGELFF | TGCAGCGTTCTCAGGGGATCCGCCGGGGAGCTGTTTTTT